This T cell receptor (beta chain) was captured in a study of CD4+ T cells in melanoma. Germline CDR1 reads SGHTA; CDR2 reads FQGNSA. There are 16 residues in the CDR3. V trimming: 4 bases; J trimming: 4 bases; junction bases outside the gene matches: 9. This clone was seen only once. Its antigen is still unknown. Study-level results: CD8+ T cell, macrophage and B cell function reportedly correlated with neoantigen-specific CD4+ T cells. In melanoma, neoantigen-specific CD4+ T cells reportedly differed in differentiation state.

Data came from immunoSEQ multiplex PCR; TCRdb stores just in-frame clones and leaves some out. The sample comprises more than 110,000 clones, about nine tenths of which are singletons, and 1.5% to 1.9% rests with the top ten. The chain uses TRBV7-2 and TRBJ2-3, with TRBD2 matching over 9 bases. The TCR originated in a human donor with melanoma. The CDR3, as DNA: TGTGCCAGCAGCTCGGGACTAGCCGCCAACGCAGATACGCAGTATTTT. Protein: CASSSGLAANADTQYF. Filled out from reference TRBV7-2 and TRBJ2-3, the complete variable domain reads GAGVSQSPSNKVTEKGKDVELRCDPISGHTALYWYRQSLGQGLEFLIYFQGNSAPDKSGLPSDRFSAERTGGSVSTLTIQRTQQEDSAVYLCASSSGLAANADTQYFGPGTRLTVL.